This T cell receptor (beta chain) was sequenced in a study of graft-versus-host responses after intestinal transplantation (dated by TCRdb to about 2021). Some background on the complete study: The transplants that recipients received were multivisceral, liver-intestinal, or isolated intestinal. Samples from a few later patients were sequenced in-house on an Illumina MiSeq with MiXCR processing rather than by the commercial service. Donor T cell macrochimerism was defined as a peak of at least 4% donor T cells among recipient peripheral blood mononuclear cells. Bulk TCR-beta CDR3 sequencing was used to track graft-versus-host and host-versus-graft alloreactive T cell clones in the graft, circulation and bone marrow after intestinal transplantation. A cohort of 20 to 25 intestinal transplant recipients, including one retransplant, was enrolled, and a few patients lacking pretransplant specimens were excluded. All recipients received anti-thymocyte globulin induction followed by maintenance tacrolimus and steroids for approximately 3 years. To identify alloreactive clones, pre-transplant mixed lymphocyte reaction products were sequenced and compared with unstimulated pre-transplant donor and recipient T cells. Study-wide conclusions, independent of this receptor: Peak levels of circulating GvH clones were associated with declines in HvG clones early after transplant. Conclusions were limited by the relatively low number and heterogeneity of intestinal transplant patients. In the allografts of patients with donor T cell macrochimerism, GvH to HvG T cell clonal ratios were high. GvH clones turned up in recipient bone marrow, with some appearing earlier in ileal mucosa or blood, a pattern consistent with an intestinal mucosal origin.

Libraries were prepared through the immunoSEQ multiplex PCR assay. For most patients, genomic DNA was isolated with the Qiagen DNeasy Blood and Tissue Kit and sent frozen to Adaptive Biotechnologies for TCR sequencing. For most patients, genomic DNA was subjected to high-throughput TCR-beta CDR3 sequencing by Adaptive Biotechnologies. In the original analysis: Adaptive's ImmunoSEQ software supplied the TCR sequencing data for 18 patients, while MiXCR and VDJtools were used to process a few other patients. CD4 versus CD8 sorting errors were corrected by removing sequences found in both subsets at a frequency ratio below 5:1. CDR3 nucleotide sequences shared by donor and recipient were removed because the origin of these sequences could not be assigned. To be classed as alloreactive, a clone needed at least 2-fold expansion over unstimulated cells and a minimum CFSE-low frequency of 0.002% (template counts) or 0.001% (read counts). Clones detected in sequenced pre-transplant spleen, lymph node, or MLR CFSE-low populations of the donor or recipient were defined as mappable. The cumulative frequency of alloreactive clones was calculated as a percentage of all sequences, weighted by copy number. Held by TCRdb, this immuneACCESS table contains in-frame sequences only and omits some clones. Under half of the omission traces to an unresolved V gene where checked; the cause of the rest is unknown. The V and J calls and clone size come from that table; D and trimming were worked out from the DNA. This sample is represented by over 55,000 clones; approximately 80% of them were singletons. Jointly, the top ten make up nearly 0.4% of the sample.

Concerning this clone: Its cognate antigen has yet to be identified. Base quality data are lacking; no much larger clone is found one base away.

The CDR3 starts with the cysteine, ends with the valine, and has 17 residues. CDR3 DNA is the only sequence kept; it has 51 bases, read in frame from the first base. The time point label here, explained by the study, means: cells obtained before transplantation from donor or recipient. CD3+CD4+ and CD3+CD8+ populations were FACS-sorted from unstimulated pre-transplant donor and recipient cells taken from spleen or lymph nodes. The sequence came from a human donor who was the organ donor for an intestinal transplant. The sequencing here drew on unstimulated CD4+ T cells sorted from spleen or lymph node cells, taken before transplant. The V and J segments used are TRBV12-2 and TRBJ2-7; the D segment call TRBD2 is taken from the table without a DNA check. TRBV12-2 constitutes a pseudogene. This receptor carries the CDR3 CASRLARTSGFSYEQYV. The DNA is TGTGCAAGTCGCTTAGCCCGGACTAGCGGATTCTCTTACGAGCAGTACGTC.